Shown below are 22 T cell receptor beta chains from a single sample sequenced in a study of blood T cells in healthy people across ages. Next came a second PCR, run for roughly 7 to 12 cycles, which used a sample-barcoded 5' primer along with a J-beta primer mix. TCRdb called the 5' RACE reads again in MiXCR, with one record for every CDR3 protein. The sample contains about 1.8 million distinct CDR3 sequences, around half of which appear only once. The source material was blood. These receptors all come from a woman aged 35 to 49 in good health.

The chain has TRBV6-7 and TRBJ2-7, with 7 bases matching TRBD2. TRBV6-7 is marked as an open reading frame, function uncertain. V lost 6 bases to trimming and J lost 2 bases; unmatched junction nucleotides: 13. The CDR3 is 16 amino acids. The CDR3 protein is CASRTPTAGVTYEQYF. The CDR3, as DNA: TGTGCCAGCAGGACACCGACGGCGGGGGTGACCTACGAGCAGTACTTC.

The V and J genes are TRBV4-1 and TRBJ1-2; 7 bases agree with TRBD1. The ends lost 4 bases at V and 4 bases at J; junction bases unmatched: 18. CDR3 size: 18 residues. Germline V gene data show CDR1 as MGHRA and CDR2 as YSYEKL. CDR3 residues: CASSPKDMEGARGYGYTF. The CDR3 nucleotides read TGCGCCAGCAGCCCGAAGGACATGGAGGGGGCGCGTGGCTATGGCTACACCTTC.

This chain uses TRBV10-3 with TRBJ1-2; TRBD1 is a possible D gene (5 bases). V shed 0 bases and J shed 7 bases, with 12 bases lying between them. Per germline, CDR1 ENHRY and CDR2 SYGVKD. The CDR3 contains 14 residues. CDR3: CAISESGTVRGYTF. The CDR3 DNA follows: TGTGCCATCAGTGAGTCTGGGACCGTCCGTGGCTACACCTTC.

The chain carries TRBV6-1 and TRBJ2-1; D gene uncertain. The germline gives CDR1 MNHNS, CDR2 SASEGT. V was shortened by 2 bases and J by 5 bases, with 10 bases between the two germline ends. This CDR3 is 14 amino acids long. CDR3: CASSEYGQNNEQFF. The CDR3 DNA follows: TGTGCCAGCAGTGAATACGGGCAGAACAATGAGCAGTTCTTC.

This clonotype was seen a handful of times. The CDR3, as DNA: TGCAGTGCTAGAGATTTTGGTTCGGATCGGGGTTCCGAGCAGTACTTC. It yields the protein CSARDFGSDRGSEQYF. The rearrangement links TRBV20-1 to TRBJ2-5; possibly TRBD2 for D (5 bases). Near its end, the DNA agrees better with TRBJ2-7, so the J call may be wrong. The CDR3 covers 16 residues. CDR1 DFQATT and CDR2 SNEGSKA come from the germline V gene (reference sequence).

Only a few counts were recorded for this clonotype. This chain uses TRBV10-3 with TRBJ2-1; 13 bases line up with TRBD2. Trimming at V came to 2 bases and at J to 7 bases, leaving 2 bases not matched to a gene. There are 15 residues in the CDR3. CDR1 and CDR2 (germline): ENHRY, SYGVKD. CDR3 nucleotide sequence: TGTGCCATCAGTGAGGGACTAGCGGGGGTAAATGAGCAGTTCTTC. Amino acid sequence: CAISEGLAGVNEQFF.

With regard to this clonotype: A single base separates this from a much larger clone, so it may be a read error. The genes are TRBV6-2 or TRBV6-3 and TRBJ2-3; D not certain. The CDR3 is made up of 15 amino acids. V lost 0 bases and J lost 0, with 7 bases in between. Germline CDR1 MNHEY, CDR2 SVGEGT. Written as DNA, the CDR3 is TGTGCCAGCAGTTACTCGAAGGTTAGCACAGATACGCAGTATTTT. It encodes CASSYSKVSTDTQYF.

This chain uses TRBV12-5 with TRBJ2-4; possible D gene TRBD1, 5 bases. Germline values: CDR1 LGHNT, CDR2 FRNRAP. The CDR3 loop spans 16 amino acids. The V end was cut by 3 bases, the J end by 0 bases, with 12 bases between. The CDR3 bases are TGTGCTAGTGGTTTTGATCAGGGTCTAGCCAAAAACATTCAGTACTTC. Translation gives CASGFDQGLAKNIQYF.

This chain uses TRBV28 with TRBJ1-4, with 8 bases aligning to TRBD1. This CDR3 is 14 amino acids long. After removal of 6 bases from V and 10 bases from J, the junction contained 10 bases not matched to a gene. The germline gives CDR1 MDHEN, CDR2 SYDVKM. CDR3 sequence: CASSPGQARGKLFF. The DNA of the CDR3 is TGTGCCAGCAGCCCGGGACAGGCCAGGGGAAAACTGTTTTTT. Using reference TRBV28 and TRBJ1-4 for the parts outside the CDR3, the full variable domain is DVKVTQSSRYLVKRTGEKVFLECVQDMDHENMFWYRQDPGLGLRLIYFSYDVKMKEKGDIPEGYSVSREKKERFSLILESASTNQTSMYLCASSPGQARGKLFFGSGTQLSVL.

In this sample, this clonotype turned up a few times. The V and J genes are TRBV4-2 and TRBJ2-1, with 13 positions matching TRBD2. This CDR3 has 18 residues. CDR1 and CDR2 from the germline V gene are LGHNA and YNFKEQ. Trimming cost V 5 bases and J 1 base; bases outside gene matches: 8. The CDR3 region has the DNA TGTGCCAGCAGCAAACTAGCGGGGGGGATTCAGTCCTACAATGAGCAGTTCTTC. Its translation is CASSKLAGGIQSYNEQFF.

The V gene is TRBV10-2, the J gene TRBJ2-4; 7 nucleotides line up with TRBD2. Gene TRBJ2-5 matches the end of the DNA better, so the J call may be wrong. Germline assignment: CDR1 WSHSY and CDR2 SAAADI. The CDR3 is 14 amino acids. In DNA, the CDR3 is TGCGCCAGCAGGGGGGGGACTGCAAGATCGACCCAGTACTTC. It yields the protein CASRGGTARSTQYF.

This clonotype was picked up a small number of times. The chain links TRBV20-1 to TRBJ2-1; D may match TRBD1 or TRBD2 (7 bases each). Germline CDR1 is DFQATT and CDR2 is SNEGSKA (reference sequence). There are 14 residues in the CDR3. Trimming stripped 3 bases from V and 4 bases from J, with 13 bases between. CDR3 in DNA: TGCAGTGCTAGTCGACAGGGAGGGTACAATGAGCAGTTCTTC. Protein: CSASRQGGYNEQFF.

Details on this clonotype: Mismatch with germline at one junction end may stem from a read error. The rearrangement joins TRBV12-3 or TRBV12-4 to TRBJ1-2; 7 bases are shared with TRBD1. CDR3 length: 14 amino acids. The CDR3 DNA follows: TGTGCCAGCAGTTTCAGGGGGGCGACCTATGTCTACACCTTC. It is translated as CASSFRGATYVYTF.

This clonotype was counted a few times. The chain employs TRBV2 and TRBJ2-5; the match to TRBD2 covers 7 bases. V was pared by 7 bases and J by 5 bases, with 7 bases of the junction left unmatched. Germline CDR1 and CDR2: SNHLY and FYNNEI. The CDR3 extends over 13 amino acids. This CDR3 reads CASTLAPGETQYF. The CDR3 DNA reads TGTGCCAGCACACTAGCGCCTGGGGAGACCCAGTACTTC.

This clonotype was counted once. This sequence joins TRBV5-1 and TRBJ2-7; tentative D call: TRBD1 (7 bases). The J call may not be correct, given that the DNA end is closer to TRBJ2-4. The CDR3 runs to 15 residues. Germline V gene lookup returns CDR1 SGHRS and CDR2 YFSETQ. The DNA of the CDR3 is TGCGCCAGCAGCTTCGCAGGGGGGGCCAAAAACATTCAGTACTTC. Its protein product is CASSFAGGAKNIQYF.

This chain connects TRBV15 to TRBJ2-1; 9 bases align to TRBD2. V lost 5 bases, J lost 7 bases, and 12 bases stayed unmatched. Germline assignment: CDR1 LNHNV and CDR2 YYDKDF (reference sequence). This CDR3 has 16 residues. CDR3: CATSVPGGGALNEQFF. As DNA, the CDR3 is TGTGCCACCAGCGTACCTGGCGGGGGGGCCTTAAATGAGCAGTTCTTC.

The chain is built from TRBV6-5 and TRBJ1-1, with TRBD1 matching over 9 bases. The V gene's germline CDR1 is MNHEY and CDR2 SVGAGI. Trimming took 6 bases from V and 6 from J; bases not matched to a gene: 11. The CDR3 totals 15 residues. CDR3 nucleotide sequence: TGTGCCAGCAGGGCCGACACAGGGGGCGCCTCTGAAGCTTTCTTT. The encoded protein is CASRADTGGASEAFF.

V usage is TRBV6-2 or TRBV6-3 and J usage is TRBJ2-5; TRBD2 matches at 12 bases. Germline lookup yields CDR1 MNHEY and CDR2 SVGEGT. The CDR3 runs 15 residues. Germline trimming cut 6 bases from V and 5 bases from J; bases unmatched to any gene: 7. The CDR3 protein is CASRTSGGTWETQYF. CDR3 DNA: TGTGCCAGCAGGACTAGCGGGGGTACGTGGGAGACCCAGTACTTC.

The rearrangement uses TRBV27 and TRBJ1-4, with 7 positions matching TRBD1. Per germline, CDR1 MNHEY and CDR2 SMNVEV (reference sequence). With 4 bases clipped from V and 16 bases from J, the junction kept 9 bases outside the gene matches. The CDR3 is 12 residues long. CDR3 amino acids: CASSSSDRREFF. The CDR3 bases are TGTGCCAGCAGTTCCTCGGACAGGAGGGAGTTTTTT.

This clonotype was seen only a few times. The chain has TRBV6-5 and TRBJ2-7; 10 bases are shared with TRBD2. The J call may be faulty, since TRBJ2-5 better matches the DNA end. This CDR3 spans 18 amino acids. Looked up from germline, CDR1 is MNHEY and CDR2 is SVGAGI. The CDR3 DNA reads TGTGCCAGCAGTTACTCCTTTGGTAGCGGGGGGTCCCGGGAGACCCAGTACTTC. Translation gives CASSYSFGSGGSRETQYF.

This clonotype has ten or more counts. The rearrangement uses TRBV20-1 and TRBJ2-5, with no clear D. The V end was cut by 3 bases, the J end by 3 bases, with 5 bases between. Germline CDR1 DFQATT, CDR2 SNEGSKA (reference sequence). The CDR3 spans 11 residues. The CDR3 is CSASLEETQYF. As DNA, the CDR3 is TGCAGTGCTAGTCTAGAAGAGACCCAGTACTTC.

This clonotype was seen at least ten times. The chain carries TRBV6-1 and TRBJ2-1; 14 bases line up with TRBD2. This CDR3 is 16 amino acids long. CDR1 MNHNS and CDR2 SASEGT come from the germline V gene. J was trimmed by 7 bases and V by 6 bases; bases with no gene match: 8. The CDR3 loop reads CASSWAGTSGGNEQFF. In DNA, the CDR3 is TGTGCCAGCAGCTGGGCCGGGACTAGCGGGGGAAATGAGCAGTTCTTC.